The subject of this entry is one T cell receptor (beta chain). Its antigen specificity is not known. The input lacks base qualities; no much larger clone sits a single base away. The collaborating institutions used their own protocols to collect whole blood in K2EDTA tubes. For TCRbeta analysis, collaborators shipped samples in one of three forms: frozen whole blood, isolated PBMCs, or DNA extracted from either of those sample types. This sample was taken from a study of blood T cell repertoires in COVID-19 (dated by TCRdb to about 2020). Background on the whole study: Samples covering the acute and convalescent phases of COVID-19 were provided by collaborators in the United States, Italy and Spain. The material from the prospective study consisted of cDNA or gDNA derived from T cells, B-cell-depleted T cells, or PBMCs. Deeply sampled blood TCRbeta repertoires from subjects exposed to, actively infected with, or recovered from COVID-19 were included in the dataset. The repertoires were released in a freely available public database intended as a resource for research on the immune response to SARS-CoV-2. The samples were drawn from two sources: the first 160 participants of the ongoing ImmuneRACE study, and fewer than 1,500 subjects contributed by 6 global collaborators. Nearly every sample came with metadata listing a de-identified subject ID, COVID-19 status, age in years and sex. Where HLA class I and class II types were available, the types were taken from metadata supplied by the sample provider, not from assay-based typing.

The germline V and J ends show losses of 7 bases and 10 bases respectively, and no gene match explains 11 bases of the junction. CDR1 and CDR2 (ENHRY, SYGVKD) derive from the germline V gene. The CDR3 has 14 amino acids, counting the end cysteine and phenylalanine. Only the CDR3 region is kept as DNA, spanning 42 bases read in frame from base 1. TCRbeta CDR3 regions were amplified from genomic DNA using the immunoSEQ Assay, a bias-controlled multiplex PCR. The paper's data handling went like this. The number of nucleated cells in each sample was estimated from the amplification of reference gene primers within the assay. Sequence reads were collapsed and filtered to measure the absolute abundance of every unique TCRbeta CDR3 rearrangement. For each sample, productive Simpson clonality was calculated as the square root of Simpson's diversity index over productive rearrangements. TCRdb obtained this table from immuneACCESS and retained in-frame rearrangements with V and J assigned. These tables miss some clones; where compared with another copy, unresolved V genes account for less than half of the shortfall, and the remainder is unexplained. The V and J calls and clone size were taken over from that table, and D and trimming were inferred from the DNA. This sample is represented by 35,000 to 55,000 clones; more than 80% of them were singletons. Approximately 8% of the sample lies in the top ten.

The investigation overall reported the following: Clinical and demographic metadata were provided uncurated, with the amount varying by source and participant.

The chain is made from TRBV10-3 and TRBJ2-1, with 9 central nucleotides matching TRBD2. Sample: peripheral blood. This TCR derives from a man aged 55-75 years with active COVID-19. DNA sequence: TGTGCCATCACCGCATCCGGGCTAGCGGGAGAGCAGTTCTTC. It translates to CAITASGLAGEQFF.